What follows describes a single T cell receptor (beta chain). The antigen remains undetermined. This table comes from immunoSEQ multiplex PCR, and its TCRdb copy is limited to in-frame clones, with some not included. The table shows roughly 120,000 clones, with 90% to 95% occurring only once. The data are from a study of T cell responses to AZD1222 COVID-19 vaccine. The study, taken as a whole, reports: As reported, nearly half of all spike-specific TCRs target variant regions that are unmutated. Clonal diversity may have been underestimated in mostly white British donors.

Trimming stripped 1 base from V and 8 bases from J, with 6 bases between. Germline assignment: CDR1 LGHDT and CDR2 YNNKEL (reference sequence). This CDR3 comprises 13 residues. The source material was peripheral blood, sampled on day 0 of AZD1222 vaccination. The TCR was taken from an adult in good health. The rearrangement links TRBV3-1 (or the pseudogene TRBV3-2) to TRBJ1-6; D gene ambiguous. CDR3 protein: CASSQGFYSPLHF. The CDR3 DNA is TGTGCCAGCAGCCAAGGGTTTTATTCACCCCTCCACTTT.